The 5 T cell receptor beta chains listed next were all sequenced from one sample in a study of CD4+ T cells in melanoma. Sequencing was performed with immunoSEQ multiplex PCR; in TCRdb, only in-frame clones are kept and a portion is missing. The data hold roughly 120,000 clones, with about nine tenths observed a single time. The sample consisted of peripheral blood. Receptor source: a human donor with melanoma.

The chain recombines TRBV19 with TRBJ2-3, with 8 positions matching TRBD2. V lost 5 bases and J lost 3; bases outside the gene matches: 4. Germline assignment: CDR1 LNHDA and CDR2 SQIVND (reference sequence). The CDR3 consists of 14 residues. The CDR3 DNA follows: TGTGCCAGTAGTCGCGGGGGGAAGACAGATACGCAGTATTTT. Its protein is CASSRGGKTDTQYF.

This sequence joins TRBV7-3 and TRBJ2-2; 12 bases are shared with TRBD2. Trimming took 2 bases from V and 7 from J; bases not matched to a gene: 8. The CDR3 is 17 residues long. CDR1 is SGHTA, CDR2 FQGTGA, per germline. The CDR3 loop reads CASSLRTSGGNVGELFF. The DNA for the CDR3 is TGTGCCAGCAGCTTACGAACTAGCGGGGGGAACGTCGGGGAGCTGTTTTTT.

The chain carries TRBV6-5 and TRBJ1-5; TRBD1 matches 8 bases. CDR3 size: 15 residues. Looked up from germline, CDR1 is MNHEY and CDR2 is SVGAGI. Trimming removed 5 bases from V and 9 bases from J; junction bases left unmatched: 12. Here the CDR3 DNA reads TGTGCCAGCAGTCCCGGACAGGGTCATCATGGGCCCCAGCATTTT. Translation gives CASSPGQGHHGPQHF.

The V and J genes are TRBV6-5 and TRBJ2-2; 10 nucleotides align to TRBD1. The CDR3 runs to 15 residues. Per the germline V gene, CDR1 is MNHEY and CDR2 is SVGAGI. V was pared by 6 bases and J by 5 bases, with 6 bases of the junction left unmatched. The CDR3 DNA sequence: TGTGCCAGCAGCCATGACAGGGGGCGAACCGGGGAGCTGTTTTTT. As protein: CASSHDRGRTGELFF.

This rearrangement joins TRBV5-4 to TRBJ2-7, with 9 positions matching TRBD2. The V and J ends lost 0 bases and 3 bases, in that order; junction bases with no gene match: 4. The CDR3 is 15 residues long. CDR1 and CDR2 (germline): SGHNT, YYREEE (reference sequence). CDR3 residues: CASSLGPSGNYEQYF. CDR3 bases: TGTGCCAGCAGCTTGGGGCCTAGCGGGAACTACGAGCAGTACTTC.